These T cell receptor beta chains were read from a single sample in a study of control samples from healthy donors and cancer patients. Method: immunoSEQ multiplex PCR; TCRdb's copy keeps in-frame clones and lacks some. In the table there are approximately 150,000 clones, around 94% of which are singletons. Sequenced input: blood. The receptors were gathered from a woman between 18 and 29 years old in good health. Both conserved end residues are part of each CDR3. A D gene is named only where the DNA matches it firmly. A clone size is listed for some rows: how often the clone was seen (once, few, many), or a class if it is expanded.

. | TRBJ1-4 | TRBV28 | 16 | . | TGTGCCAGCAGTTTAGTCGGTGGCAGGGCGTATGAAAAACTGTTTTTT | CASSLVGGRAYEKLFF
. | TRBJ1-3 | TRBV18 | 15 | . | TGTGCCAGCTCACCGTCTACAGGGACTGGAAACACCATATATTTT | CASSPSTGTGNTIYF
. | TRBJ2-3 | TRBV28 | 14 | . | TGTGCCAGCGAATCCATGGCGCGCGCAGATACGCAGTATTTT | CASESMARADTQYF
. | TRBJ2-2 | TRBV5-1 | 16 | . | TGCGCCAGCAGCTTGCCCACCGGGCTAAACACCGGGGAGCTGTTTTTT | CASSLPTGLNTGELFF
TRBD1 | TRBJ2-5 | TRBV6-6 | 13 | . | TGTGCCAGCAGGCGACAGGGGGAAGAGACCCAGTACTTC | CASRRQGEETQYF
TRBD1 | TRBJ1-4 | TRBV11-2 | 19 | . | TGTGCCAGCAGCCCATTAATCGCATTGAACAGGGGGACTAATGAAAAACTGTTTTTT | CASSPLIALNRGTNEKLFF
TRBD2 | TRBJ2-1 | TRBV9 | 15 | . | TGTGCCAGCAGCGCCCGCTCGGGACTACTCAATGAGCAGTTCTTC | CASSARSGLLNEQFF
. | TRBJ2-3 | TRBV7-9 | 14 | . | TGTGCCAGCAGCTTAGCAGGACACACAGATACGCAGTATTTT | CASSLAGHTDTQYF
. | TRBJ1-1 | TRBV11-2 | 14 | . | TGTGCCAGCAGCTCGACAGATCGAATCACTGAAGCTTTCTTT | CASSSTDRITEAFF
. | TRBJ1-5 | TRBV2 | 18 | . | TGTGCCAGCAGTGAATCATCGACAGATATCGATAGCAATCAGCCCCAGCATTTT | CASSESSTDIDSNQPQHF
TRBD2 | TRBJ2-1 | TRBV11-2 | 18 | . | TGTGCCAGCAGCTTAGATCACGGACTAGCGGGGTCAATCAATGAGCAGTTCTTC | CASSLDHGLAGSINEQFF
. | TRBJ1-5 | TRBV24-1 | 15 | . | TGTGCCACCAGTGCCGCCGGTTATAGCAATCAGCCCCAGCATTTT | CATSAAGYSNQPQHF
. | TRBJ2-7 | TRBV11-2 | 12 | . | TGTGCCAGCAGCTTAGTCTCTGTGGAGCAGTACTTC | CASSLVSVEQYF
TRBD2 | TRBJ2-1 | TRBV7-2 | 15 | . | TGTGCCAGCAGCTTCCGGACTAGCGGGCGCGATGAGCAGTTCTTC | CASSFRTSGRDEQFF
. | TRBJ2-4 | TRBV11-3 | 15 | . | TGTGCCAGCAGTGACGGATCGCTAGCCAAAAACATTCAGTACTTC | CASSDGSLAKNIQYF
. | TRBJ2-1 | TRBV9 | 13 | once | TGTGCCAGCAGCAGACCTGGTTCCAATGAGCAGTTCTTC | CASSRPGSNEQFF
TRBD1 | TRBJ1-1 | TRBV6-1 | 17 | few | TGTGCCAGCAGTGAACCTGGACAGGGCGGTGTGGGCACTGAAGCTTTCTTT | CASSEPGQGGVGTEAFF
. | TRBJ2-5 | TRBV27 | 14 | . | TGTGCCAGCAGTTTAAGGGTAAATTCGGAGACCCAGTACTTC | CASSLRVNSETQYF
TRBD1 | TRBJ1-4 | TRBV11-3 | 14 | . | TGTGCCAGCAGCGCCCGGGACAGGGGGCGCTTACTGTTTTTT | CASSARDRGRLLFF
TRBD1 | TRBJ2-7 | TRBV11-2 | 15 | once | TGTGCCAGCAGCGTTTCCGGGACAGGAACCTACGAGCAGTACTTC | CASSVSGTGTYEQYF
TRBD2 | TRBJ2-1 | TRBV2 | 17 | . | TGTGCCAGCAGTGAGGAATCTAGCGGGAGCTGGGGAGTTGAGCAGTTCTTC | CASSEESSGSWGVEQFF
TRBD2 | TRBJ2-1 | TRBV7-6 | 16 | once | TGTGCCAGCAGCCCCCCGAGGGTAGCGGGACGCAATGAGCAGTTCTTC | CASSPPRVAGRNEQFF
TRBD2 | TRBJ2-3 | TRBV2 | 14 | once | TGTGCCAGCAGTGGGCGGGAGTTTGCAGATACGCAGTATTTT | CASSGREFADTQYF
. | TRBJ1-1 | TRBV5-6 | 14 | . | TGTGCCAGCAACAGGGCGTTTATAGACACTGAAGCTTTCTTT | CASNRAFIDTEAFF